Listed here are 24 T cell receptor beta chains from one sample, sequenced in a study of blood T cell repertoires in COVID-19. Generated by immunoSEQ multiplex PCR, the TCRdb table keeps only in-frame clones and is missing some. The sample yields fewer than 55,000 clones, approximately 89% seen once. The specimen sequenced was peripheral blood. These receptors were collected from a man aged 80 or over with active or convalescent COVID-19.

This chain links TRBV30 with TRBJ1-6, with D tentatively TRBD1 (6 bases). CDR1 and CDR2 (germline): GTSNPN, SVGIG (reference sequence). CDR3 length: 16 amino acids. V lost 0 bases to trimming and J lost 3 bases, with 12 bases between them. CDR3 DNA: TGTGCCTGGAGTGTACCTGGACAGTACTATAATTCACCCCTCCACTTT. This encodes CAWSVPGQYYNSPLHF.

This clone was observed a handful of times. The J gene is TRBJ1-2, the V gene TRBV6-5, with TRBD1 matching 7 bases. CDR3 length: 15 residues. Germline CDR1 MNHEY, CDR2 SVGAGI. J lost 3 bases, V lost 1 base, and 5 bases had no gene match. CDR3: CASSYWGRGDYGYTF. The DNA for the CDR3 is TGTGCCAGCAGTTACTGGGGCAGGGGGGACTATGGCTACACCTTC.

In this sample, this clone turned up once. The chain links TRBV30 to TRBJ1-6; 8 nucleotides match TRBD1. The germline CDR1 and CDR2 sequences are GTSNPN and SVGIG (reference sequence). CDR3 length: 13 residues. V gave up 5 bases and J gave up 10 bases; unmatched junction bases: 7. CDR3 residues: CAWAGGKHSPLHF. DNA for the CDR3: TGTGCCTGGGCAGGGGGCAAACACTCACCCCTCCACTTT.

This clone has only a few counts. V is TRBV7-2 and J is TRBJ1-1; D is perhaps TRBD1 (6 bases). The CDR3 is made up of 13 amino acids. Trimming shortened V by 4 bases and J by 8 bases, and 14 bases separated the two germline ends. CDR1 and CDR2 from the germline V gene are SGHTA and FQGNSA. The CDR3: CASSSYRVPEAFF. For the CDR3, the DNA is TGTGCCAGCAGCTCCTACAGGGTTCCCGAAGCTTTCTTT.

This clone appeared once. The J gene is TRBJ1-1, the V gene TRBV5-4; 10 bases line up with TRBD1. The trim removed 4 bases at V and 0 bases at J, leaving 3 bases unmatched. The CDR3 is made up of 15 amino acids. Germline CDR1 and CDR2: SGHNT and YYREEE (reference sequence). CDR3 region: CASSGQGGMNTEAFF. CDR3 nucleotides: TGTGCCAGCAGCGGACAGGGGGGAATGAACACTGAAGCTTTCTTT.

The V call is TRBV28, the J call TRBJ1-5; 8 nucleotides match TRBD1. V was clipped by 2 bases and J by 0 bases; unmatched bases: 6. Looked up from germline, CDR1 is MDHEN and CDR2 is SYDVKM. This CDR3 spans 17 amino acids. This chain's CDR3 is CASSLVRGRISNQPQHF. As DNA, the CDR3 is TGTGCCAGCAGTTTAGTCAGGGGGCGGATTAGCAATCAGCCCCAGCATTTT.

In its sample, this clone is medium-sized. V and J are TRBV11-2 and TRBJ2-5; D unclear. CDR3 size: 13 residues. Germline V gene data show CDR1 as SGHAT and CDR2 as FQNNGV. V was clipped by 5 bases and J by 6 bases, with 13 bases between them. CDR3 protein: CASSTPSLQTQYF. The CDR3 DNA reads TGTGCCAGCAGCACCCCGAGCCTCCAGACCCAGTACTTC. Drawing the rest from reference TRBV11-2 and TRBJ2-5, the complete variable domain is EAGVAQSPRYKIIEKRQSVAFWCNPISGHATLYWYQQILGQGPKLLIQFQNNGVVDDSQLPKDRFSAERLKGVDSTLKIQPAKLEDSAVYLCASSTPSLQTQYFGPGTRLLVL.

This clone occurred a few times. The gene calls are TRBV7-3 and TRBJ2-3; D gene ambiguous. The CDR3 consists of 14 residues. V lost 5 bases and J 6 bases, leaving 15 bases between the germline ends. Germline CDR1 reads SGHTA; CDR2 reads FQGTGA. As DNA, the CDR3 is TGTGCCAGCAGCCGCGATCCCCGCGATGATACGCAGTATTTT. This codes for CASSRDPRDDTQYF. Using reference TRBV7-3 and TRBJ2-3 for the parts outside the CDR3, the full variable domain is GAGVSQTPSNKVTEKGKYVELRCDPISGHTALYWYRQSLGQGPEFLIYFQGTGAADDSGLPNDRFFAVRPEGSVSTLKIQRTERGDSAVYLCASSRDPRDDTQYFGPGTRLTVL.

This clone was seen only once. V is TRBV7-9 and J is TRBJ2-7; 8 positions agree with TRBD2. CDR1 is SEHNR, CDR2 FQNEAQ, per germline (reference sequence). V lost 11 bases and J lost 7; bases outside the gene matches: 13. The CDR3 consists of 13 residues. The DNA for the CDR3 is TGTGCCGGCCGAGTTAGCGGGGCACGAGAGCAGTACTTC. Encoded protein: CAGRVSGAREQYF.

This clone was seen only a few times. CDR3 amino acids: CASSTGRLAGAYEQYF. CDR3 DNA: TGTGCCAGTAGTACCGGCCGACTAGCGGGAGCCTACGAGCAGTACTTC. The chain joins TRBV19 to TRBJ2-7; 12 nucleotides line up with TRBD2. Trimming at V came to 4 bases and at J to 2 bases, leaving 6 bases not matched to a gene. Germline V gives CDR1 LNHDA, CDR2 SQIVND (reference sequence). The CDR3 contains 16 residues.

The rearrangement links TRBV4-3 to TRBJ2-7; the match to TRBD1 covers 9 bases. Germline values: CDR1 LGHNA, CDR2 YSLEER. CDR3 size: 15 residues. V lost 4 bases, J lost 3 bases, and 7 bases stayed unmatched. This chain's CDR3 is CASSLRQGGLYEQYF. CDR3 nucleotides: TGCGCCAGCAGCCTAAGACAGGGGGGTCTCTACGAGCAGTACTTC.

The genes are TRBV4-3 and TRBJ1-2, with a weak D call TRBD1 (6 bases). Germline lookup yields CDR1 LGHNA and CDR2 YSLEER. CDR3 length: 15 amino acids. The V and J ends lost 4 bases and 4 bases respectively, with 16 bases between them. CDR3 bases: TGCGCCAGCAGCCGGAATCCCACAGGGTTCTATGGCTACACCTTC. Amino acid sequence: CASSRNPTGFYGYTF.

The CDR3 DNA is TGTGCCAGCAGTGACCTACCGAGGGGGCCAGGCGCTGGAAACACCATATATTTT. It specifies CASSDLPRGPGAGNTIYF. The rearrangement joins TRBV2 to TRBJ1-3; 7 bases agree with TRBD1. The trim removed 3 bases at V and 2 bases at J, leaving 13 bases unmatched. Germline loops: CDR1 SNHLY, CDR2 FYNNEI. The CDR3 length is 18 residues. The full variable domain, its missing parts supplied by reference TRBV2 and TRBJ1-3, is EPEVTQTPSHQVTQMGQEVILRCVPISNHLYFYWYRQILGQKVEFLVSFYNNEISEKSEIFDDQFSVERPDGSNFTLKIRSTKLEDSAMYFCASSDLPRGPGAGNTIYFGEGSWLTVV.

The J gene is TRBJ2-3, the V gene TRBV7-2, with 7 bases matching TRBD1. The CDR3 is 16 amino acids. CDR1 SGHTA and CDR2 FQGNSA come from the germline V gene. V lost 4 bases to trimming and J lost 1 base; unmatched junction nucleotides: 8. The CDR3 here is CASSSPSGTGTDTQYF. CDR3 nucleotides: TGTGCCAGCAGCTCACCATCCGGGACAGGCACAGATACGCAGTATTTT.

This clone occurred a few times. This sequence joins TRBV2 and TRBJ2-5; 14 nucleotides line up with TRBD2. Germline CDR1 and CDR2: SNHLY and FYNNEI. CDR3 size: 16 residues. Trimming took 6 bases from V and 2 from J; bases not matched to a gene: 5. The chain's CDR3 is CASSRLAGGLQETQYF. In nucleotides, the CDR3 is TGTGCCAGCAGCCGACTAGCGGGGGGGTTACAAGAGACCCAGTACTTC.

The V gene is TRBV18, the J gene TRBJ2-3, with D unresolved. The CDR3 totals 14 residues. V lost 3 bases and J lost 1, with 8 bases in between. Germline CDR1 KGHSH, CDR2 LQKENI. In nucleotides, the CDR3 is TGTGCCAGCTCACCGTCAACAGGCACAGATACGCAGTATTTT. It translates to CASSPSTGTDTQYF.

The chain couples TRBV19 to TRBJ2-2; 7 positions match TRBD1. The CDR3 contains 16 residues. V was pared by 3 bases and J by 2 bases, with 6 bases of the junction left unmatched. The germline CDR1 and CDR2 sequences are LNHDA and SQIVND (reference sequence). The CDR3 region has the DNA TGTGCCAGTAGTATTCCGGGACAGCTAAACACCGGGGAGCTGTTTTTT. Encoded protein: CASSIPGQLNTGELFF.

This chain links TRBV9 with TRBJ2-1, with 7 bases identical to TRBD2. With V trimmed by 1 base and J by 6 bases, 1 base remained unmatched. Germline CDR1 and CDR2: SGDLS and YYNGEE. The CDR3 has 13 residues. DNA of the CDR3: TGTGCCAGCAGCGTATCGGGGGGCAATGAGCAGTTCTTC. As protein: CASSVSGGNEQFF. Complete variable domain (other parts from reference TRBV9 and TRBJ2-1): DSGVTQTPKHLITATGQRVTLRCSPRSGDLSVYWYQQSLDQGLQFLIQYYNGEERAKGNILERFSAQQFPDLHSELNLSSLELGDSALYFCASSVSGGNEQFFGPGTRLTVL.

The V call is TRBV19, the J call TRBJ2-3; 11 bases are a match to TRBD2. In germline, CDR1 is LNHDA, CDR2 SQIVND (reference sequence). CDR3 size: 15 residues. Trimming removed 4 bases from V and 7 bases from J; junction bases left unmatched: 7. The CDR3 loop is CASSTFSGGGNTQYF. The CDR3 DNA reads TGTGCCAGTAGTACATTTAGCGGGGGGGGAAATACGCAGTATTTT.

This chain links TRBV18 with TRBJ2-1; possibly TRBD2 for D (5 bases). There are 13 residues in the CDR3. Germline lookup yields CDR1 KGHSH and CDR2 LQKENI. V lost 4 bases to trimming and J lost 10 bases, with 14 bases between them. DNA of the CDR3: TGTGCCAGCTCACTCTACCAATCGGGAGAGCAGTTCTTC. It translates to CASSLYQSGEQFF.

The chain recombines TRBV5-6 with TRBJ2-3; the match to TRBD1 covers 8 bases. The trim removed 4 bases at V and 7 bases at J, leaving 11 bases unmatched. CDR3 length equals 15 residues. Germline CDR1 reads SGHDT; CDR2 reads YYEEEE. DNA for the CDR3: TGTGCCAGCAGCCTAACGACAGGGGTCCTAAATACGCAGTATTTT. Protein: CASSLTTGVLNTQYF. Full variable domain (outside the CDR3, taken from reference TRBV5-6 and TRBJ2-3): DAGVTQSPTHLIKTRGQQVTLRCSPKSGHDTVSWYQQALGQGPQFIFQYYEEEERQRGNFPDRFSGHQFPNYSSELNVNALLLGDSALYLCASSLTTGVLNTQYFGPGTRLTVL.

The V gene is TRBV27, the J gene TRBJ1-5; possible D gene TRBD1, 6 bases. This CDR3 is built from 16 residues. Germline V gene sequence: CDR1 MNHEY, CDR2 SMNVEV (reference sequence). The V gene lost 2 bases and the J gene lost 7 bases, with 18 bases spanning the gap. CDR3 sequence reads: CASSLVGQGGRQPQHF. CDR3 coding DNA: TGTGCCAGCAGTTTAGTAGGGCAAGGGGGACGGCAGCCCCAGCATTTT.

This chain links TRBV6-2 or TRBV6-3 with TRBJ2-1; 12 positions agree with TRBD2. The V gene end was trimmed by 4 bases and the J gene end by 7 bases; junction bases not matched to a gene: 5. Germline V gene sequence: CDR1 MNHEY, CDR2 SVGEGT. The CDR3 has 15 residues. The CDR3 region has the DNA TGTGCCAGCAGTTTGCTAGCGGGGGGGCGAAATGAGCAGTTCTTC. This sequence encodes CASSLLAGGRNEQFF.

The DNA for the CDR3 is TGTGCCACCAGTGACTCCAAGGGAGGCTCCTACGAGCAGTACTTC. Translating gives CATSDSKGGSYEQYF. The chain employs TRBV24-1 and TRBJ2-7; D might be TRBD2 (6 bases). Trimming pared 4 bases from V and 0 bases from J, leaving 12 bases between. This CDR3 has 15 residues. Germline CDR1 is KGHDR and CDR2 is SFDVKD.